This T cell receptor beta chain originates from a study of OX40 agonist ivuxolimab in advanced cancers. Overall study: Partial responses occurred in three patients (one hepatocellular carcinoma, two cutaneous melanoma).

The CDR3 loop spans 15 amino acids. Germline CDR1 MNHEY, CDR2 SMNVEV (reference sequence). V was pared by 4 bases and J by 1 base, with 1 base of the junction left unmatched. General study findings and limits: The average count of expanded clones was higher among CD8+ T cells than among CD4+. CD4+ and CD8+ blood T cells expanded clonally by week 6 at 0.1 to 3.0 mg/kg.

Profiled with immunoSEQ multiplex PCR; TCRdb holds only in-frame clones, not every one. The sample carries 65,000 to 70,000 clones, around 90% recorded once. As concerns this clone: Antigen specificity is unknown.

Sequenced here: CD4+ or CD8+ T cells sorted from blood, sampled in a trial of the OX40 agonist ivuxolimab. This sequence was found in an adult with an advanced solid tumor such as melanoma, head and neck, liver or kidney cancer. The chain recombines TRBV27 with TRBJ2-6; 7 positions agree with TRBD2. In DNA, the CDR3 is TGTGCCAGCAGTTCCGGGGGGTCTGGGGCCAACGTCCTGACTTTC. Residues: CASSSGGSGANVLTF. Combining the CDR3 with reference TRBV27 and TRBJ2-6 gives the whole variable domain EAQVTQNPRYLITVTGKKLTVTCSQNMNHEYMSWYRQDPGLGLRQIYYSMNVEVTDKGDVPEGYKVSRKEKRNFPLILESPSPNQTSLYFCASSSGGSGANVLTFGAGSRLTVL.